This TCR beta chain was sequenced during a study of T cell repertoires in cytomegalovirus infection. Study-level information: Use of recently identified HLA-C-restricted and well-studied HLA-B-restricted CMV epitopes was part of the study.

Of note for this clonotype: Antigen specificity is unknown.

Study-level findings and limits: HLA-C-restricted, CMV-specific TCR beta clonotypes were dominant ex vivo. The cumulative frequency of public TCR beta families distinguished individuals who carried CMV together with the relevant HLA.

From germline, CDR1 is SEHNR and CDR2 FQNEAQ (reference sequence). Trimming left V 5 bases short and J 0 bases short, with 22 bases between. The CDR3 is made up of 18 amino acids. TCRdb re-called the reads through MiXCR, storing one row per CDR3 protein. The sample carries about a million distinct CDR3 sequences, around 32% recorded once. The chain is built from TRBV7-9 and TRBJ1-1; possible D gene TRBD1, 6 bases. The sequenced sample was cultured CD8+ T cells from PBMCs, obtained from culture after CMV antigen stimulation. This receptor was identified in a human donor in good health (CMV status not recorded). Some clones in this sample may be carry-over from other donors' samples. The CDR3 loop is CASSPIWDIGLMNTEAFF. The CDR3 DNA reads as TGTGCCAGCAGCCCAATCTGGGACATCGGCCTTATGAACACTGAAGCTTTCTTT.